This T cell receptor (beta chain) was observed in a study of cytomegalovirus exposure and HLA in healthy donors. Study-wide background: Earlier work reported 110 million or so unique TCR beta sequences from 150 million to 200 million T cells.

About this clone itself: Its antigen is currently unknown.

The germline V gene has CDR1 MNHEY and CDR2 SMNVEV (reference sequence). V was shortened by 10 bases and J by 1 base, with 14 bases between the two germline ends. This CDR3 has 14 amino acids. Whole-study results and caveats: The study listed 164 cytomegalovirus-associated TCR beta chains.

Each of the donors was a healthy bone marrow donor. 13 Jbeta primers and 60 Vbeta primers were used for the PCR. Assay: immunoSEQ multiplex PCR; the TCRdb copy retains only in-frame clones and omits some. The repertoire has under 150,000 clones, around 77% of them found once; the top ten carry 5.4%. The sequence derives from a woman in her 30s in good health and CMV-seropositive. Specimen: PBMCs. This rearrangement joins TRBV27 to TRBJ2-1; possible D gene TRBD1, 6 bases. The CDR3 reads CATHRGQSYNEQFF. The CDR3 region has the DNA TGTGCCACCCATAGGGGACAATCCTACAATGAGCAGTTCTTC.